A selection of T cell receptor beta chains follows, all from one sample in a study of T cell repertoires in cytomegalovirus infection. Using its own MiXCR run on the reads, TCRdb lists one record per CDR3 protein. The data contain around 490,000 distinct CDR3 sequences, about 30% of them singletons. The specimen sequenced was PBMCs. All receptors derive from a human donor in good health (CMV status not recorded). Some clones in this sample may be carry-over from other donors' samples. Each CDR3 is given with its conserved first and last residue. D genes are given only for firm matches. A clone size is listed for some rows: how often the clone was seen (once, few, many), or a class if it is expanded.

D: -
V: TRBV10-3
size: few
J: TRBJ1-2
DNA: TGTGCCATCGGCGAGACAGGATTGAACTATGGCTACACCTTC
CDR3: CAIGETGLNYGYTF

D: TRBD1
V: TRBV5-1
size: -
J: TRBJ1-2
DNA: TGCGCCAGCAGCTTGGAAGGACAGGGGGCGCTTGGGTATGGCTACACCTTC
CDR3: CASSLEGQGALGYGYTF

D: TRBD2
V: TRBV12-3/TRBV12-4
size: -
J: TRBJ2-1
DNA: TGTGCCAGCAGTCCTATAGCGGGAGTCGGTGAGCAGTTCTTC
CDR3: CASSPIAGVGEQFF

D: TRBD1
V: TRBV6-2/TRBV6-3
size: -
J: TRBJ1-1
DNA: TGTGCCAGCAGTTACTCGAGAGACAGGGGGCTTTACACTGAAGCTTTCTTT
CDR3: CASSYSRDRGLYTEAFF

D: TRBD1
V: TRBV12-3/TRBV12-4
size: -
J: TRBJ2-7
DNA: TGTGCCAGCACCAGAGGGACAGCCTCCTACGAGCAGTACTTC
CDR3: CASTRGTASYEQYF

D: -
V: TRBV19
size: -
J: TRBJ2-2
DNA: TGTGCCAGTAGTGGGACACCAAACACCGGGGAGCTGTTTTTT
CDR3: CASSGTPNTGELFF

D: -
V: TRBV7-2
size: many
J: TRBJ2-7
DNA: TGTGCCAGCAGCTTACCTCCTCAGGAGCAGTACTTC
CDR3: CASSLPPQEQYF

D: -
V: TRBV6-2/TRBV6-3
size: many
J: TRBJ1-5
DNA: TGTGCCAGCCGCGACGGGGGGCAGGGGAGGGGGCAGCCCCAGCATTTT
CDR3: CASRDGGQGRGQPQHF

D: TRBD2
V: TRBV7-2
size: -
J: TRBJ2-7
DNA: TGTGCCAGCACCCCAACGGGACTAGCGGCCTACGAGCAGTACTTC
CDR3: CASTPTGLAAYEQYF

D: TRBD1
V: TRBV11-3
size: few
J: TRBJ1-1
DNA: TGTGCCAGCAGCTTCCGACAGGGGCTGAAAGCTTTCTTT
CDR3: CASSFRQGLKAFF

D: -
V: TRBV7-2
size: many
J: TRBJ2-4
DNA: TGTGCCAGCAGCCTCCTGGGGTACACCTCTAAAAACATTCAGTACTTC
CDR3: CASSLLGYTSKNIQYF

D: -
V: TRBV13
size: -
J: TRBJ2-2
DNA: TGTGCCAGCAGCCTCCAGCGGTTCAACACCGGGGAGCTGTTTTTT
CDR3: CASSLQRFNTGELFF

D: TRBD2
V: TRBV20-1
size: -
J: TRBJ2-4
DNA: TGCAGTGTCGGGACTAGCGGGTATGAAGGACTAGCCAAAAACATTCAGTACTTC
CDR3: CSVGTSGYEGLAKNIQYF

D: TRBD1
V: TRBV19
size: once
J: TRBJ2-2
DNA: TGTGCCAGTAGATCCGGGACAGGGGGTCCCGGGGAGCTGTTTTTT
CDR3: CASRSGTGGPGELFF

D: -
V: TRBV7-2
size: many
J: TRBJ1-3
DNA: TGTGCCAGCAGCTTAAGTCGGAGCTCTGGAAACACCATATATTTT
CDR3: CASSLSRSSGNTIYF

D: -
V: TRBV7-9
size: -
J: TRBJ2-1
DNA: TGTGCCAGCAGCTCCGGACGTAGCGGCTCCTACAATGAGCAGTTCTTC
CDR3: CASSSGRSGSYNEQFF

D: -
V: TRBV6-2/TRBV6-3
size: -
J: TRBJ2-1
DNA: TGTGCCAGCAGACCATCTGGGGGTCGCTCCTACAATGAGCAGTTCTTC
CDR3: CASRPSGGRSYNEQFF

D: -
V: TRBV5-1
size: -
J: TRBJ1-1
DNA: TGCGCCAGCATGATCTCGCTCGGAAGGAACACTGAAGCTTTCTTT
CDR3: CASMISLGRNTEAFF

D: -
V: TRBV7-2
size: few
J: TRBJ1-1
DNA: TGTGCCAGCAGCTTAGCGTTGAATTTGAACACTGAAGCTTTCTTT
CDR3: CASSLALNLNTEAFF

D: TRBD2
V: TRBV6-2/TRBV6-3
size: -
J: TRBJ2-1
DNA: TGTGCCAGCAGTGCGGGACTAGGGGACCTCTACAATGAGCAGTTCTTC
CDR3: CASSAGLGDLYNEQFF

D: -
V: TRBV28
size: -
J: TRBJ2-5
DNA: TGTGCCAGCAGTTTATTCAAGGGACACCAAGAGACCCAGTACTTC
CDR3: CASSLFKGHQETQYF

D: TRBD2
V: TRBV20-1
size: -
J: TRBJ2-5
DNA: TGCAGTGCCAAGAATAGCGGGAGCGGAGTTGGGACCCAGTACTTC
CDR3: CSAKNSGSGVGTQYF

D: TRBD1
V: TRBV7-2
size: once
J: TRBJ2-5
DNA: TGTGCCAGCAGCTTACTTGGGACAGGGGTCTATGAGACCCAGTACTTC
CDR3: CASSLLGTGVYETQYF

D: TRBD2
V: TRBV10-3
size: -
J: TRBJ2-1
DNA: TGTGCCATCAGTGAGTCGATAGCGGGAGGGCCCTCCTACAATGAGCAGTTCTTC
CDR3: CAISESIAGGPSYNEQFF

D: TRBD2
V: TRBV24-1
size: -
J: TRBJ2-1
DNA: TGTGCCACCAGTGATTGGTCGGGAGGGATCAATGAGCAGTTCTTC
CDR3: CATSDWSGGINEQFF

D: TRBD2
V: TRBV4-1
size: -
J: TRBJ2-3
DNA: TGCGCCAGCAGCCAAGATGGACTAGCGGGTAATACAGATACGCAGTATTTT
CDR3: CASSQDGLAGNTDTQYF

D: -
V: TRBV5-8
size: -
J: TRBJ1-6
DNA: TGTGCCAGCAGATTGTCGGGGATCCTTAATTCACCCCTCCACTTT
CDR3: CASRLSGILNSPLHF

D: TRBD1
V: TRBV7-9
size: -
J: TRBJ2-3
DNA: TGTGCCAGCAGCTTAGGACAGGGTACCACGCAGTATTTT
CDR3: CASSLGQGTTQYF

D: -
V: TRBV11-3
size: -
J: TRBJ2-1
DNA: TGTGCCAGCAGCTCACGACCGAGGTCAGAGCAGTTCTTC
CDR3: CASSSRPRSEQFF

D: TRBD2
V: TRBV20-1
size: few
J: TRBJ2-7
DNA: TGCAGTGCTAGCCTGACTAGCGGCTACGAGCAGTACTTC
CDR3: CSASLTSGYEQYF

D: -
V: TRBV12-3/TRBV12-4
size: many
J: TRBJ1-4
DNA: TGTGCCAGCAGAAACCAGGGCTCTGAAAAACTGTTTTTT
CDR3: CASRNQGSEKLFF

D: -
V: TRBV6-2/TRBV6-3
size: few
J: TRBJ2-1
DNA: TGTGCCAGCCGACGGGGAGGGGGATCCTACAATGAGCAGTTCTTC
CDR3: CASRRGGGSYNEQFF

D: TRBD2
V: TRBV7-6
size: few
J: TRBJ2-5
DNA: TGTGCCAGCAGCCCTTCTAGCGGGAGGGCCGGTGAGACCCAGTACTTC
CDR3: CASSPSSGRAGETQYF

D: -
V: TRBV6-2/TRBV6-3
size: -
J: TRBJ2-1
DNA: TGTGCCAGCAGTTTCCCCAACAGGGGAGGTGAGCAGTTCTTC
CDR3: CASSFPNRGGEQFF

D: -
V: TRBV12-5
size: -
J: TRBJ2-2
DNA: TGTGCTAGTGGCCCAATGGAGGGCCCCGGGGAGCTGTTTTTT
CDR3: CASGPMEGPGELFF